This T cell receptor beta chain was recovered during a study of cytomegalovirus exposure and HLA in healthy donors. General study findings and limits: Later analysis demonstrated an association between a missense DCLRE1C variant and TCR beta V- and J-gene trimming. Accurate prediction of most subjects' HLA-A and HLA-B alleles from TCR beta sequences was reported. A list of approximately 160 TCR beta chains associated with cytomegalovirus was given.

The CDR3 is made up of 15 amino acids. V dropped 2 bases and J dropped 3 bases, with 13 bases sitting between them. Germline CDR1 SGHTA, CDR2 FQGTGA. About this clone: Its antigen is undetermined.

The PCR employed 60 Vbeta primers together with 13 Jbeta primers. Assay: immunoSEQ multiplex PCR; the TCRdb copy retains only in-frame clones and omits some. The sample gives under 200,000 clones, around 75% of which show up once; around 3% is in the top ten. The J gene is TRBJ1-1, the V gene TRBV7-3; possible D gene TRBD1, 5 bases. Sequenced material: PBMCs. The TCR originated in a woman in her forties or fifties in good health and CMV-seropositive. The CDR3 nucleotides are TGTGCCAGCAGCTTAGGGGGGGGGATGGACACTGAAGCTTTCTTT. Protein: CASSLGGGMDTEAFF.